The TCR beta chain described here comes from a study of blood T cells in healthy people across ages. Whole-study results and caveats: Naive and antigen-experienced cells were not separated, limiting conclusive comparison.

This clonotype was recorded a few times. Its specificity is unknown. With a J-beta primer mix and a sample-barcoded 5' primer, a second PCR ran about 6 to 11 cycles. TCRdb re-called the 5' RACE reads through MiXCR, storing one row per CDR3 protein. The data contain under 2 million distinct CDR3 sequences, about 31% of them singletons. From germline, CDR1 is MDHEN and CDR2 SYDVKM. The CDR3 runs to 12 residues. The ends were cut back, 6 bases at V and 8 bases at J, with 13 bases in the middle. This TCR came from a young woman in good health. The rearrangement links TRBV28 to TRBJ1-1; no clear D gene. The sample was blood. CDR3: CASRTLGQEAFF. The CDR3 region has the DNA TGTGCCAGCAGAACCCTGGGCCAAGAAGCTTTCTTT.